This entry features one T cell receptor beta chain sequence. The authors' processing: Estimates of nucleated cell counts were drawn from the amplification of reference gene primers. The repertoire was sequenced with immunoSEQ multiplex PCR; TCRdb's copy has only in-frame clones and lacks some. V, J and clone size are taken as reported in that table, and D and trimming were inferred from the DNA itself. The sample records around 96,000 clones, 90% to 95% being singletons. Germline CDR1 is SGDLS and CDR2 is YYNGEE. CDR3 length: 16 residues. After removal of 0 bases from V and 7 bases from J, the junction contained 8 bases not matched to a gene. This record comes from a study of blood T cell repertoires in COVID-19. On the study more broadly: Specimens from acute and convalescent COVID-19 originated in the United States, Italy and Spain. The cDNA or gDNA used as material had been derived from T cells, B-cell-depleted T cells, or PBMCs.

This sequence originates from a human donor with active COVID-19. The donor label of this sample is uncertain. The V call is TRBV9, the J call TRBJ2-1; TRBD2 aligns across 9 bases. Sequencing input: peripheral blood. The CDR3 DNA reads TGTGCCAGCAGCGTAGGAGCAGCGGGAGGTCAAAATGAGCAGTTCTTC. Translated, it gives CASSVGAAGGQNEQFF.